This is a list of T cell receptor beta chains from one sample in a study of siplizumab effects on memory and regulatory T cells. Measured with immunoSEQ multiplex PCR; TCRdb has only the in-frame clones, and not every one. The sample yields about 75,000 clones, 93% seen once. Sequencing input: CD8+ T cells sorted from blood. The receptor source for this set is a human donor in good health. The CDR3 runs from the conserved cysteine through the conserved F or W. The D gene is left open where the match is weak. Not every row has a clone size; where given, it reads once, few, many or a size class.

v_gene: TRBV4-1
abundance: -
j_gene: TRBJ2-1
d_gene: -
CDR3aa: CASSQEPGPSSYNEQFF
CDR3nt: TGCGCCAGCAGCCAAGAACCGGGACCAAGCTCCTACAATGAGCAGTTCTTC

v_gene: TRBV2
abundance: -
j_gene: TRBJ1-2
d_gene: -
CDR3aa: CASREQGLIYGYTF
CDR3nt: TGTGCCAGCAGGGAACAGGGACTTATCTATGGCTACACCTTC

v_gene: TRBV11-2
abundance: -
j_gene: TRBJ1-5
d_gene: -
CDR3aa: CASSLGSLQPQHF
CDR3nt: TGTGCCAGCAGCTTAGGATCGCTTCAGCCCCAGCATTTT

v_gene: TRBV5-4
abundance: -
j_gene: TRBJ1-1
d_gene: -
CDR3aa: CASSLQGSYTEAFF
CDR3nt: TGTGCCAGCAGCTTGCAGGGGAGTTACACTGAAGCTTTCTTT

v_gene: TRBV7-9
abundance: -
j_gene: TRBJ1-1
d_gene: -
CDR3aa: CASSPLNTEAFF
CDR3nt: TGTGCCAGCAGCCCGCTAAACACTGAAGCTTTCTTT

v_gene: TRBV7-2
abundance: -
j_gene: TRBJ2-7
d_gene: -
CDR3aa: CASSLGTVTYEQYF
CDR3nt: TGTGCCAGCAGCTTAGGGACAGTAACCTACGAGCAGTACTTC

v_gene: TRBV4-1
abundance: -
j_gene: TRBJ2-2
d_gene: TRBD2
CDR3aa: CASSQEGGGSTGELFF
CDR3nt: TGCGCCAGCAGCCAAGAGGGCGGGGGGAGCACCGGGGAGCTGTTTTTT

v_gene: TRBV6-6
abundance: -
j_gene: TRBJ2-1
d_gene: -
CDR3aa: CASSLVPGNSEQFF
CDR3nt: TGTGCCAGCAGCCTCGTTCCAGGGAACAGTGAGCAGTTCTTC

v_gene: TRBV30
abundance: -
j_gene: TRBJ2-2
d_gene: TRBD1
CDR3aa: CAWSGGQGAGELFF
CDR3nt: TGTGCCTGGAGTGGAGGGCAGGGGGCCGGGGAGCTGTTTTTT

v_gene: TRBV7-2
abundance: -
j_gene: TRBJ1-2
d_gene: -
CDR3aa: CASSPYFGTRDGYTF
CDR3nt: TGTGCCAGCAGCCCTTACTTCGGGACAAGGGATGGCTACACCTTC

v_gene: TRBV7-9
abundance: -
j_gene: TRBJ1-1
d_gene: TRBD1
CDR3aa: CASSLGQGKNTEAFF
CDR3nt: TGTGCCAGCAGCTTAGGACAGGGGAAGAACACTGAAGCTTTCTTT

v_gene: TRBV19
abundance: -
j_gene: TRBJ2-1
d_gene: TRBD2
CDR3aa: CASSAGTSGGTVSYNEQFF
CDR3nt: TGTGCCAGTAGCGCCGGGACTAGCGGGGGGACGGTCTCCTACAATGAGCAGTTCTTC

v_gene: TRBV19
abundance: -
j_gene: TRBJ1-2
d_gene: -
CDR3aa: CASTLGVYGYTF
CDR3nt: TGTGCCAGTACACTCGGGGTATATGGCTACACCTTC

v_gene: TRBV29-1
abundance: -
j_gene: TRBJ2-1
d_gene: -
CDR3aa: CSVEGAIGVDEQFF
CDR3nt: TGCAGCGTTGAGGGGGCAATTGGGGTCGATGAGCAGTTCTTC

v_gene: TRBV6-1
abundance: -
j_gene: TRBJ2-7
d_gene: -
CDR3aa: CASSWDTAYEQYF
CDR3nt: TGTGCCAGCAGTTGGGACACAGCCTACGAGCAGTACTTC

v_gene: TRBV11-3
abundance: -
j_gene: TRBJ2-3
d_gene: TRBD2
CDR3aa: CASSFYKTSSERDTQYF
CDR3nt: TGTGCCAGCAGCTTTTACAAGACTAGCAGTGAGCGGGATACGCAGTATTTT

v_gene: TRBV13
abundance: once
j_gene: TRBJ2-5
d_gene: TRBD2
CDR3aa: CASSKGLALYQETQYF
CDR3nt: TGTGCCAGCAGCAAAGGACTAGCCCTCTACCAAGAGACCCAGTACTTC

v_gene: TRBV9
abundance: -
j_gene: TRBJ2-7
d_gene: -
CDR3aa: CASSALGGGANEQYF
CDR3nt: TGTGCCAGCAGCGCCCTCGGTGGGGGGGCGAATGAGCAGTACTTC

v_gene: TRBV29-1
abundance: -
j_gene: TRBJ2-1
d_gene: -
CDR3aa: CSVGGYEQFF
CDR3nt: TGCAGCGTTGGTGGGTATGAGCAGTTCTTC

v_gene: TRBV4-3
abundance: -
j_gene: TRBJ2-6
d_gene: -
CDR3aa: CASSHPYERSSGANVLTF
CDR3nt: TGCGCCAGCAGCCACCCCTATGAGAGGAGCTCTGGGGCCAACGTCCTGACTTTC

v_gene: TRBV10-3
abundance: -
j_gene: TRBJ1-4
d_gene: -
CDR3aa: CAISEPGEKLFF
CDR3nt: TGTGCCATCAGTGAGCCGGGAGAAAAACTGTTTTTT

v_gene: TRBV27
abundance: -
j_gene: TRBJ2-5
d_gene: -
CDR3aa: CASSLVPGTYETQYF
CDR3nt: TGTGCCAGCAGTTTAGTCCCCGGGACGTACGAGACCCAGTACTTC

v_gene: TRBV9
abundance: -
j_gene: TRBJ2-3
d_gene: -
CDR3aa: CASSVLWTDTQYF
CDR3nt: TGTGCCAGCAGCGTCTTGTGGACAGATACGCAGTATTTT

v_gene: TRBV27
abundance: -
j_gene: TRBJ1-1
d_gene: TRBD1
CDR3aa: CATRQGRTEAFF
CDR3nt: TGTGCCACCAGACAGGGGAGGACTGAAGCTTTCTTT

v_gene: TRBV4-3
abundance: -
j_gene: TRBJ1-4
d_gene: -
CDR3aa: CASSQGEATNEKLFF
CDR3nt: TGCGCCAGCAGCCAAGGTGAAGCAACTAATGAAAAACTGTTTTTT

v_gene: TRBV19
abundance: -
j_gene: TRBJ2-5
d_gene: -
CDR3aa: CASSSRGSETQYF
CDR3nt: TGTGCCAGTAGTAGCCGGGGGTCAGAGACCCAGTACTTC

v_gene: TRBV11-2
abundance: -
j_gene: TRBJ2-7
d_gene: -
CDR3aa: CASSLAQYEQYF
CDR3nt: TGTGCCAGCAGCTTAGCCCAGTACGAGCAGTACTTC

v_gene: TRBV7-9
abundance: -
j_gene: TRBJ2-2
d_gene: -
CDR3aa: CASSSPDSSTGELFF
CDR3nt: TGTGCCAGCAGCTCCCCGGACAGCAGTACCGGGGAGCTGTTTTTT

v_gene: TRBV27
abundance: few
j_gene: TRBJ1-5
d_gene: -
CDR3aa: CASSFGNQPQHF
CDR3nt: TGTGCCAGCAGTTTCGGCAATCAGCCCCAGCATTTT

v_gene: TRBV7-2
abundance: -
j_gene: TRBJ1-5
d_gene: -
CDR3aa: CASSHFAGYGRSNQPQHF
CDR3nt: TGTGCCAGCAGCCACTTCGCAGGTTACGGGCGTAGCAATCAGCCCCAGCATTTT

v_gene: TRBV7-9
abundance: -
j_gene: TRBJ1-2
d_gene: -
CDR3aa: CASRPPGVVIDGYTF
CDR3nt: TGTGCCAGCCGCCCTCCGGGGGTAGTCATCGATGGCTACACCTTC

v_gene: TRBV4-3
abundance: -
j_gene: TRBJ1-1
d_gene: -
CDR3aa: CASSQELIGGLKNTEAFF
CDR3nt: TGCGCCAGCAGCCAAGAGTTAATCGGGGGACTTAAGAACACTGAAGCTTTCTTT

v_gene: TRBV2
abundance: -
j_gene: TRBJ2-1
d_gene: -
CDR3aa: CASSEGREQFF
CDR3nt: TGTGCCAGCAGTGAAGGCCGCGAGCAGTTCTTC

v_gene: TRBV29-1
abundance: -
j_gene: TRBJ2-5
d_gene: TRBD1
CDR3aa: CSVVGGTGVAETQYF
CDR3nt: TGCAGCGTTGTCGGCGGGACAGGGGTTGCGGAGACCCAGTACTTC

v_gene: TRBV19
abundance: -
j_gene: TRBJ1-1
d_gene: TRBD1
CDR3aa: CASRTGVTEAFF
CDR3nt: TGTGCCAGTAGGACAGGGGTGACTGAAGCTTTCTTT

v_gene: TRBV4-3
abundance: -
j_gene: TRBJ2-3
d_gene: TRBD2
CDR3aa: CASSQDYPSGGATDTQYF
CDR3nt: TGCGCCAGCAGCCAAGATTACCCTAGCGGGGGGGCGACAGATACGCAGTATTTT

v_gene: TRBV9
abundance: once
j_gene: TRBJ1-5
d_gene: -
CDR3aa: CASSVFPGGQPQHF
CDR3nt: TGTGCCAGCAGCGTATTCCCTGGGGGTCAGCCCCAGCATTTT

v_gene: TRBV27
abundance: -
j_gene: TRBJ2-7
d_gene: -
CDR3aa: CASSLDRRAYEQYF
CDR3nt: TGTGCCAGCAGTCTAGACAGGAGAGCCTACGAGCAGTACTTC

v_gene: TRBV9
abundance: -
j_gene: TRBJ2-1
d_gene: TRBD2
CDR3aa: CASSGNPETSGGPYNEQFF
CDR3nt: TGTGCCAGCAGCGGAAACCCCGAGACTAGCGGGGGACCCTACAATGAGCAGTTCTTC

v_gene: TRBV28
abundance: -
j_gene: TRBJ1-1
d_gene: -
CDR3aa: CASSTPGPEPFF
CDR3nt: TGTGCCAGCAGTACGCCGGGACCGGAGCCTTTCTTT

v_gene: TRBV29-1
abundance: -
j_gene: TRBJ1-2
d_gene: -
CDR3aa: CSVAEGEGYTF
CDR3nt: TGCAGCGTTGCGGAGGGGGAAGGCTACACCTTC

v_gene: TRBV9
abundance: once
j_gene: TRBJ2-1
d_gene: TRBD2
CDR3aa: CASSVGTSGAGEQFF
CDR3nt: TGTGCCAGCAGCGTAGGGACTAGCGGGGCGGGTGAGCAGTTCTTC

v_gene: TRBV27
abundance: -
j_gene: TRBJ2-3
d_gene: TRBD1
CDR3aa: CASSLSGQGRTDTQYF
CDR3nt: TGTGCCAGCAGTTTATCAGGACAGGGCCGCACAGATACGCAGTATTTT

v_gene: TRBV28
abundance: -
j_gene: TRBJ1-5
d_gene: TRBD1
CDR3aa: CASSLTGGVDQPQHF
CDR3nt: TGTGCCAGCAGTTTAACAGGGGGGGTCGATCAGCCCCAGCATTTT

v_gene: TRBV28
abundance: once
j_gene: TRBJ1-5
d_gene: TRBD1
CDR3aa: CASTQTGRQPQHF
CDR3nt: TGTGCCAGCACCCAGACAGGGCGTCAGCCCCAGCATTTT

v_gene: TRBV4-2
abundance: -
j_gene: TRBJ2-7
d_gene: -
CDR3aa: CASSQDMGIEQYF
CDR3nt: TGTGCCAGCAGCCAAGATATGGGAATCGAGCAGTACTTC

v_gene: TRBV19
abundance: -
j_gene: TRBJ1-3
d_gene: -
CDR3aa: CASIPRDSGNTIYF
CDR3nt: TGTGCCAGTATCCCGAGGGACTCTGGAAACACCATATATTTT

v_gene: TRBV27
abundance: once
j_gene: TRBJ2-7
d_gene: TRBD2
CDR3aa: CASSRPTSGGSYEQYF
CDR3nt: TGTGCCAGCAGCCGACCCACTAGCGGGGGCTCCTACGAGCAGTACTTC

v_gene: TRBV5-4
abundance: -
j_gene: TRBJ2-7
d_gene: -
CDR3aa: CASSSSYEQYF
CDR3nt: TGTGCCAGCAGCTCGTCCTACGAGCAGTACTTC

v_gene: TRBV6-5
abundance: -
j_gene: TRBJ2-7
d_gene: TRBD2
CDR3aa: CASSPSGGPSGEQYF
CDR3nt: TGTGCCAGCAGTCCTAGCGGGGGGCCCTCGGGCGAGCAGTACTTC

v_gene: TRBV27
abundance: few
j_gene: TRBJ1-6
d_gene: -
CDR3aa: CASSLQGNSPLHF
CDR3nt: TGTGCCAGCAGTTTACAGGGAAATTCACCCCTCCACTTT

v_gene: TRBV7-9
abundance: -
j_gene: TRBJ1-1
d_gene: -
CDR3aa: CASSSSEIVRWGNTEAFF
CDR3nt: TGTGCCAGCAGCTCCTCTGAAATTGTCAGATGGGGGAACACTGAAGCTTTCTTT

v_gene: TRBV29-1
abundance: -
j_gene: TRBJ2-3
d_gene: -
CDR3aa: CSVGGLHTDTQYF
CDR3nt: TGCAGCGTCGGGGGCTTACACACAGATACGCAGTATTTT